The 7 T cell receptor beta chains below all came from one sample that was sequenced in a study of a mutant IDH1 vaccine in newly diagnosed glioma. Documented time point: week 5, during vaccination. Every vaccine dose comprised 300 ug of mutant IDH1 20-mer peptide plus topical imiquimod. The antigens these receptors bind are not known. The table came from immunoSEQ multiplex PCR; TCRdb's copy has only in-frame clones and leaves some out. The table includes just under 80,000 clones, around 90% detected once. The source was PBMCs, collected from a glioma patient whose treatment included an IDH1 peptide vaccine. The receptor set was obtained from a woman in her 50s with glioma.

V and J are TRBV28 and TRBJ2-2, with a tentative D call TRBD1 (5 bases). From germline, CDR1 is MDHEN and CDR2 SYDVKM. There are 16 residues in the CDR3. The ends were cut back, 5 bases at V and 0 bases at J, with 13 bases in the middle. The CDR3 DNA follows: TGTGCCAGCAGTCCAAACGGACACGCGAACACCGGGGAGCTGTTTTTT. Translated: CASSPNGHANTGELFF.

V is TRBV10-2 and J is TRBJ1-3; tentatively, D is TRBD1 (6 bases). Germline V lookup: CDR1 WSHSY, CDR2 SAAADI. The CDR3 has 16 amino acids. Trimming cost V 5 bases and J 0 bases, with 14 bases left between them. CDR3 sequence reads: CASSFLDRFSGNTIYF. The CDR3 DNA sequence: TGCGCCAGCAGTTTCCTGGACAGATTCTCTGGAAACACCATATATTTT.

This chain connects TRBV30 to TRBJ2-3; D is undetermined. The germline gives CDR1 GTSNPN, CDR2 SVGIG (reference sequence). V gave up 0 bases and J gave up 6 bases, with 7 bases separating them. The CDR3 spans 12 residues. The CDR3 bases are TGTGCCTGGAGTGTATTGGTCGATACGCAGTATTTT. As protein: CAWSVLVDTQYF.

DNA of the CDR3: TGTGCCAGTAGTGCCGACAGTTACAATGAGCAGTTCTTC. Amino acid sequence: CASSADSYNEQFF. The V call is TRBV19, the J call TRBJ2-1; D may be TRBD1 (5 bases). This CDR3 is 13 amino acids long. The V and J ends lost 5 bases and 4 bases respectively, with 9 bases between them. CDR1 is LNHDA, CDR2 SQIVND, per germline (reference sequence). Full variable domain (rest looked up from reference TRBV19 and TRBJ2-1): DGGITQSPKYLFRKEGQNVTLSCEQNLNHDAMYWYRQDPGQGLRLIYYSQIVNDFQKGDIAEGYSVSREKKESFPLTVTSAQKNPTAFYLCASSADSYNEQFFGPGTRLTVL.

CDR3 residues: CAGERKREVSEQFF. Here the CDR3 DNA reads TGTGCCGGAGAAAGAAAGCGGGAGGTTAGTGAGCAGTTCTTC. This chain uses TRBV30 with TRBJ2-1; 9 nucleotides agree with TRBD2. The germline gives CDR1 GTSNPN, CDR2 SVGIG (reference sequence). Germline trimming cut 8 bases from V and 9 bases from J; bases unmatched to any gene: 14. The CDR3 contains 14 residues.

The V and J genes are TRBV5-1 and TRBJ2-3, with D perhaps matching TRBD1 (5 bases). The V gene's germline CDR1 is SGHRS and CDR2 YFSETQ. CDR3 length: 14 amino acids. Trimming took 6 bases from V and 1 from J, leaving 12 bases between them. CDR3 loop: CASNSLGGTDTQYF. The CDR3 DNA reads TGCGCCAGCAACTCTCTAGGGGGCACAGATACGCAGTATTTT.

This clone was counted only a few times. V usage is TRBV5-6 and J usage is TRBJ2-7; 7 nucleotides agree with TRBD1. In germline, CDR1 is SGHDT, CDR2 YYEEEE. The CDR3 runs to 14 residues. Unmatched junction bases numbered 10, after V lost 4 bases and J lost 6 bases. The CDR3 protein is CASSHRGRSGEQYF. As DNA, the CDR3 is TGTGCCAGCAGCCACAGGGGTAGGTCGGGCGAGCAGTACTTC.